Sequencing of this T cell receptor (beta chain) was carried out in a study of prognosis after radiotherapy for stage I lung cancer. Overall study context: Each non-small cell lung cancer patient was deemed medically inoperable. Aged roughly 50 to 95 years, with a median of roughly 70 years, the patients were more than 10 men and roughly six women.

The length of the CDR3 is 16 residues. Trimming took off 2 bases at V and 4 bases at J, with 15 bases between the two ends. Looked up from germline, CDR1 is SGHRS and CDR2 is YFSETQ. There were around 6.6 milliliters of peripheral blood drawn at each of two time points. The authors amplified TCR beta CDR3 from genomic DNA using two-round multiplex PCR. The authors ran first-round PCR with primers specific to each TRBV and TRBJ gene. One entry per CDR3 protein, called by TCRdb with MiXCR from the multiplex PCR reads. In the table there are almost 20,000 distinct CDR3 sequences, roughly 30% of which are singletons. This clonotype has ten or more counts.

The clonotype was recovered from a donor over 45 with non-small cell lung cancer. The sample was PBMCs, taken before or after stereotactic body radiation therapy (not recorded which). The chain links TRBV5-1 to TRBJ1-4; D might be TRBD1 (6 bases). The CDR3 region has the DNA TGCGCCAGCAGCTTAGGTCGACAGGTCGTTAATGAAAAACTGTTTTTT. Translating gives CASSLGRQVVNEKLFF.